This T cell receptor beta chain was profiled in a study of CD8 T cells in ankylosing spondylitis. Study results and caveats: What appeared characteristic of ankylosing spondylitis blood was a TCR beta motif of fewer than ten highly homologous variants. Disease-linked clones reportedly showed significant enrichment in matched ankylosing spondylitis synovial fluid. Several of the motif variants were reported before in synovial fluid and blood from reactive arthritis.

This clonotype was picked up a small number of times. Its antigen is not known. The TCR beta libraries were generated through quantitative 5'-RACE incorporating molecular barcodes. MiXCR, run by TCRdb on the 5' RACE reads, gives a single entry per CDR3 protein. The sample contains some 30,000 distinct CDR3 sequences, approximately 15% of which appear only once. The material sequenced was blood. The TCR comes from a male donor with ankylosing spondylitis or in good health (not recorded which).

Written as DNA, the CDR3 is TGTGCCAGCACACGAAACCCGGCGAACACCGGGGAGCTGTTTTTT. It yields the protein CASTRNPANTGELFF. The rearrangement joins TRBV11-2 to TRBJ2-2; D call uncertain. V was trimmed by 7 bases and J by 0 bases, leaving 12 bases between them. CDR3 size: 15 residues. Germline V gene lookup returns CDR1 SGHAT and CDR2 FQNNGV.